The 18 T cell receptor beta chains in this list originate from one sample, sequenced in a study of T cell responses to AZD1222 COVID-19 vaccine. The data were produced by immunoSEQ multiplex PCR, yet TCRdb's version contains in-frame clones alone and is incomplete. The repertoire consists of over 90,000 clones, with more than 75% occurring once and the leading ten covering roughly 12%. The sample was peripheral blood, taken 28 days after the second AZD1222 dose. Receptors were obtained from an adult who received the AZD1222 COVID-19 vaccine.

The chain carries TRBV11-1 and TRBJ2-7, with a tentative D call TRBD1 (6 bases). The CDR3 covers 13 residues. The germline V and J ends were trimmed by 3 bases and 6 bases, with 12 bases remaining between them. Per germline, CDR1 SGHAT and CDR2 FQDESV (reference sequence). CDR3 loop: CASSLIVGGEQYF. DNA for the CDR3: TGTGCCAGCAGCTTGATAGTAGGGGGCGAGCAGTACTTC.

This clone was observed once. V usage is TRBV2 and J usage is TRBJ1-2, with TRBD1 matching over 11 bases. Germline V CDR1 and CDR2: SNHLY, FYNNEI. The CDR3 sequence is 15 residues long. V dropped 8 bases and J dropped 4; count of bases not matched to a gene: 9. CDR3 sequence reads: CASSGTGGRGYGYTF. In nucleotides, the CDR3 is TGTGCCAGCTCGGGGACAGGGGGTAGAGGCTATGGCTACACCTTC.

V and J are TRBV6-5 and TRBJ1-2; no clear D. With 6 bases removed from V and 8 bases from J, the gap between germline ends came to 16 bases. Germline CDR1 is MNHEY and CDR2 is SVGAGI. The CDR3 is 13 amino acids. CDR3 in DNA: TGTGCCAGCAGCCCGGTTGGCGCTGGGGGCTACACCTTC. Protein product: CASSPVGAGGYTF.

V usage is TRBV5-1 and J usage is TRBJ1-3; 7 nucleotides agree with TRBD1. CDR1 and CDR2 (germline): SGHRS, YFSETQ. V gave up 1 base and J gave up 0 bases; unmatched junction bases: 4. This CDR3 is 16 amino acids long. The CDR3 here is CASSLLQGSSGNTIYF. In nucleotides, the CDR3 is TGCGCCAGCAGCTTGTTACAGGGGTCCTCTGGAAACACCATATATTTT.

J is TRBJ2-3 and V is TRBV29-1, with D maybe TRBD2 (6 bases). The CDR3 extends over 14 amino acids. The V gene's germline CDR1 is SQVTM and CDR2 ANQGSEA. Trimming cost V 7 bases and J 0 bases, with 14 bases left between them. CDR3 bases: TGCAGCGCCGGAGGCGGGGTCAGCACAGATACGCAGTATTTT. Residues: CSAGGGVSTDTQYF.

This sequence joins TRBV19 and TRBJ1-4; the match to TRBD1 covers 7 bases. Unmatched junction bases numbered 7, after V lost 5 bases and J lost 7 bases. CDR1 and CDR2 from the germline V gene are LNHDA and SQIVND (reference sequence). This CDR3 has 14 amino acids. Written as DNA, the CDR3 is TGTGCCAGTAGTGTCTCCAGGGGGGGTGAAAAACTGTTTTTT. Its translation is CASSVSRGGEKLFF.

The rearrangement uses TRBV5-1 and TRBJ1-2; D remains ambiguous. Germline CDR1 reads SGHRS; CDR2 reads YFSETQ. V was cut by 0 bases and J by 8 bases, with 17 bases left in between. This CDR3 region has 15 residues. As DNA, the CDR3 is TGCGCCAGCAGCTTGGAGGGTGGACCAGCTAGGGGCTACACCTTC. Its translation is CASSLEGGPARGYTF.

This clone was picked up a small number of times. The V and J genes are TRBV19 and TRBJ1-2, with D unclear. The CDR3 has 13 residues. Looked up from germline, CDR1 is LNHDA and CDR2 is SQIVND (reference sequence). Trimming took 7 bases from V and 7 from J, leaving 16 bases between them. In DNA form, the CDR3 reads TGTGCCAGTAACCAAGGGAGAGAAGGTGGCTACACCTTC. Residues: CASNQGREGGYTF.

This rearrangement joins TRBV6-2 or TRBV6-3 to TRBJ2-6; the D is unclear. The CDR3 runs to 17 residues. Germline CDR1 MNHEY, CDR2 SVGEGT. V was trimmed by 6 bases and J by 0 bases, leaving 15 bases between them. Here the CDR3 reads CASSLSRILSGANVLTF. CDR3 nucleotide sequence: TGTGCCAGCAGCCTATCCCGGATTCTCTCTGGGGCCAACGTCCTGACTTTC.

The V gene is TRBV5-4, the J gene TRBJ1-1; possibly TRBD1 for D (6 bases). The V end lost 4 bases, the J end lost 0 bases, and 10 bases lay between the germline ends. The germline V gene has CDR1 SGHNT and CDR2 YYREEE (reference sequence). The CDR3 totals 14 residues. This CDR3 reads CASSLGTLNTEAFF. CDR3 DNA sequence: TGTGCCAGCAGCCTCGGGACACTGAACACTGAAGCTTTCTTT.

This clone was seen just once. In nucleotides, the CDR3 is TGCAGTGCCTTAATAGGGTTTATCTACACCTTC. Amino acids: CSALIGFIYTF. The chain links TRBV20-1 to TRBJ1-2; D is unresolved. V was shortened by 6 bases and J by 10 bases, with 15 bases between the two germline ends. The CDR3 is 11 amino acids. CDR1 and CDR2 from the germline V gene are DFQATT and SNEGSKA (reference sequence).

For the CDR3, the DNA is TGTGCCAGCAGCGGGAGACAGGTTCAAGAGACCCAGTACTTC. Its protein is CASSGRQVQETQYF. The chain has TRBV11-3 and TRBJ2-5; weak D call: TRBD1 (6 bases). V lost 5 bases and J 2 bases, leaving 12 bases between the germline ends. The CDR3 length is 14 residues. Germline lookup yields CDR1 SGHNT and CDR2 YENEEA.

The rearrangement joins TRBV29-1 to TRBJ1-2; TRBD1 matches 7 bases. With 0 bases clipped from V and 9 bases from J, the junction kept 10 bases outside the gene matches. This CDR3 has 14 residues. Germline V CDR1 and CDR2: SQVTM, ANQGSEA. CDR3: CSVEDLNSGQSYTF. The CDR3, as DNA: TGCAGCGTTGAAGATCTTAATTCGGGACAGAGCTACACCTTC.

The chain combines TRBV20-1 with TRBJ2-7; D is uncertain. CDR1 DFQATT and CDR2 SNEGSKA come from the germline V gene (reference sequence). The CDR3 has 13 amino acids. V was clipped by 3 bases and J by 0 bases, with 9 bases between them. CDR3 DNA sequence: TGCAGTGCTAGTGTCCTAAGCTCCTACGAGCAGTACTTC. Protein product: CSASVLSSYEQYF.

This chain links TRBV3-1 (or the pseudogene TRBV3-2) with TRBJ2-2, with D uncertain. Trimming cost V 1 base and J 0 bases, with 6 bases left between them. There are 15 residues in the CDR3. Germline V gene lookup returns CDR1 LGHDT and CDR2 YNNKEL (reference sequence). Written as DNA, the CDR3 is TGTGCCAGCAGCCAAGGGTGGGCGAACACCGGGGAGCTGTTTTTT. It specifies CASSQGWANTGELFF.

The chain links TRBV5-8 to TRBJ2-7; D not certain. This CDR3 comprises 15 residues. Germline V gene lookup returns CDR1 SGHTS and CDR2 YDEGEE. V gave up 3 bases and J gave up 2 bases, with 15 bases separating them. The CDR3 DNA reads TGTGCCAGCAGCTCTACCTACGGCAGCCCCTACGAGCAGTACTTC. Encoded protein: CASSSTYGSPYEQYF.

The V gene is TRBV20-1, the J gene TRBJ1-1; no firm D call. Looked up from germline, CDR1 is DFQATT and CDR2 is SNEGSKA (reference sequence). This CDR3 has 11 residues. Trimming removed 6 bases from V and 4 bases from J, with 9 bases in between. This chain's CDR3 is CSAPMGTEAFF. CDR3 nucleotide sequence: TGCAGTGCCCCGATGGGCACTGAAGCTTTCTTT.

The CDR3 reads CASSLTTGKRNEGDYGYTF. CDR3 nucleotides: TGTGCCAGCAGCTTAACAACCGGGAAGAGGAATGAAGGAGACTATGGCTACACCTTC. The V and J genes are TRBV7-9 and TRBJ1-2; D is unclear. V was cut by 2 bases and J by 3 bases, with 25 bases left in between. Germline V gene lookup returns CDR1 SEHNR and CDR2 FQNEAQ (reference sequence). This CDR3 region has 19 residues.